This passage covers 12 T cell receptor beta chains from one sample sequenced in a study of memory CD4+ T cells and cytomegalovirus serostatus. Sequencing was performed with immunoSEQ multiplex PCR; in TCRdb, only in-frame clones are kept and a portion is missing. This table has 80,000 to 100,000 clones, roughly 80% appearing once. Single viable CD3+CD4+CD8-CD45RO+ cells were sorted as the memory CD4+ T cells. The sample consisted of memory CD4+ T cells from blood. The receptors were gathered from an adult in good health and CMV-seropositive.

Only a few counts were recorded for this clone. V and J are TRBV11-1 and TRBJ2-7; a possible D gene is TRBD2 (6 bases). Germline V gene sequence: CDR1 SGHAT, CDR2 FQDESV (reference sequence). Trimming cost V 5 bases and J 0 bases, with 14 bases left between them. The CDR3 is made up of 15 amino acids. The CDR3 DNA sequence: TGTGCCAGCAGCGCAAAGCGGGCTGGCTCCTACGAGCAGTACTTC. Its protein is CASSAKRAGSYEQYF.

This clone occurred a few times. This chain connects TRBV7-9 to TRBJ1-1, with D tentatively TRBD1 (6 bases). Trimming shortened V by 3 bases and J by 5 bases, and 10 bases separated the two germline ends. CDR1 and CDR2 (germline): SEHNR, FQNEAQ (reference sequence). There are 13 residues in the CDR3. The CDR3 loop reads CASSFGTRTEAFF. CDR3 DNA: TGTGCCAGCAGCTTCGGGACACGGACTGAAGCTTTCTTT.

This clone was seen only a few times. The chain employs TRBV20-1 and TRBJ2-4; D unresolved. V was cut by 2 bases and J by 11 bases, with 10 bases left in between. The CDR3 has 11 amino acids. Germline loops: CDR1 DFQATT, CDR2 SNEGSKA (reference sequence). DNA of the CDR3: TGCAGTGCTAGACTTTGGCCCTTTCAGTACTTC. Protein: CSARLWPFQYF.

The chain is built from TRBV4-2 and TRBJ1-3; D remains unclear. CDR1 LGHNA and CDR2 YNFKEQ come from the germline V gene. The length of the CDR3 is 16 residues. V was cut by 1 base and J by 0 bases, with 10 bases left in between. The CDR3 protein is CASSQGEGSSGNTIYF. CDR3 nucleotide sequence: TGTGCCAGCAGCCAAGGCGAAGGGAGCTCTGGAAACACCATATATTTT.

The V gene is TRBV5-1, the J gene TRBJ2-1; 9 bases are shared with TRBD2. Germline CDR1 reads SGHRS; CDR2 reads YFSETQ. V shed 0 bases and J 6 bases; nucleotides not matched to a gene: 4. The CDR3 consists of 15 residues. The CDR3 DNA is TGCGCCAGCAGCTTGGAGACTAGCGGAGGCAATGAGCAGTTCTTC. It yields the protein CASSLETSGGNEQFF. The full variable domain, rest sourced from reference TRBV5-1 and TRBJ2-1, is KAGVTQTPRYLIKTRGQQVTLSCSPISGHRSVSWYQQTPGQGLQFLFEYFSETQRNKGNFPGRFSGRQFSNSRSEMNVSTLELGDSALYLCASSLETSGGNEQFFGPGTRLTVL.

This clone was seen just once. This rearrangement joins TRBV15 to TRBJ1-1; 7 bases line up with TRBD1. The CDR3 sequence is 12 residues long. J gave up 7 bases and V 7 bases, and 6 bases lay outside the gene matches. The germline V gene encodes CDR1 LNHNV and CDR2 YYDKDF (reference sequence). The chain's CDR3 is CATNTGESEAFF. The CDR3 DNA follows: TGTGCCACCAATACAGGGGAGAGTGAAGCTTTCTTT.

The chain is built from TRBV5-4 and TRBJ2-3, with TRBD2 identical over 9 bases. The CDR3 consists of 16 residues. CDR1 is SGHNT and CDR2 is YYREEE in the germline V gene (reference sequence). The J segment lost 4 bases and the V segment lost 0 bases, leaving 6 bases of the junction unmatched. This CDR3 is CASSLGTAGGADTQYF. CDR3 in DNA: TGTGCCAGCAGCTTGGGTACAGCGGGAGGCGCAGATACGCAGTATTTT.

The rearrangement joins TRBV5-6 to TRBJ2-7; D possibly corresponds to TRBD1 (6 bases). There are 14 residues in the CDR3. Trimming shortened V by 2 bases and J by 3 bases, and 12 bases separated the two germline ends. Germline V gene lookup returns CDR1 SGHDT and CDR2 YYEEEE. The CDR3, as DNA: TGTGCCAGCAGCTTCGGGACAAAAAACTACGAGCAGTACTTC. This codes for CASSFGTKNYEQYF.

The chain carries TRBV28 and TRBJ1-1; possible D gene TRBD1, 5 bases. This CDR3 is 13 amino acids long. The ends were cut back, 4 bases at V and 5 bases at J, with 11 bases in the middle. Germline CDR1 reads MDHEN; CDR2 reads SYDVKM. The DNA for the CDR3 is TGTGCCAGCAGTTGGGGCGGTCGGACTGAAGCTTTCTTT. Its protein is CASSWGGRTEAFF.

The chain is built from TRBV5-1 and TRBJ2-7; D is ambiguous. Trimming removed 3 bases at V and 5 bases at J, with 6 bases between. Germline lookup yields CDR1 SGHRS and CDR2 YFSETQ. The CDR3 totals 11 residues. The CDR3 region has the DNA TGCGCCAGCAGCTCCTTTCACGAGCAGTACTTC. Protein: CASSSFHEQYF.

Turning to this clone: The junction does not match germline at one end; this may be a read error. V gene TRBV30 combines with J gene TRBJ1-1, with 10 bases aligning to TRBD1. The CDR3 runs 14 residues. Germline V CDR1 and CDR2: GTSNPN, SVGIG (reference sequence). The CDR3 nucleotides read TGCCCTGTGGACAGGGGGGTTTTGCTCACTGAAGCTTTCTTT. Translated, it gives CPVDRGVLLTEAFF.

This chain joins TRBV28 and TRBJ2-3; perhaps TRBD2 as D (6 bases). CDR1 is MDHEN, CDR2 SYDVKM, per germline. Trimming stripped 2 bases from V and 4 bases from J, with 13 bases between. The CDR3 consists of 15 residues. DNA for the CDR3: TGTGCCAGCAGTTTAGCGGGAAGTGGAGCAGATACGCAGTATTTT. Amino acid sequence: CASSLAGSGADTQYF.